Below are 32 T cell receptor beta chains sequenced from a single sample in a study of T cell responses to AZD1222 COVID-19 vaccine. Sequenced by immunoSEQ multiplex PCR; TCRdb stores in-frame clones only, minus some. The sample lists fewer than 120,000 clones, approximately 85% occurring once. The source was peripheral blood, collected on day 0 of AZD1222 vaccination. These TCRs come from an adult in good health.

This clone appeared a few times. The chain has TRBV7-9 and TRBJ1-1, with D unresolved. Germline CDR1 is SEHNR and CDR2 is FQNEAQ (reference sequence). Trimming shortened V by 6 bases and J by 2 bases, and 13 bases separated the two germline ends. This CDR3 contains 14 residues. CDR3 sequence (DNA): TGTGCCAGCAGAAGGACGGGCAGAAACACTGAAGCTTTCTTT. Translating gives CASRRTGRNTEAFF.

The chain links TRBV27 to TRBJ2-2, with 9 bases fitting TRBD2. There are 16 residues in the CDR3. The V and J ends lost 4 bases and 2 bases, in that order; junction bases with no gene match: 5. CDR1 is MNHEY, CDR2 SMNVEV, per germline (reference sequence). The CDR3 reads CASSYGLALNTGELFF. The CDR3 coding sequence is TGTGCCAGCAGTTATGGACTAGCGCTAAACACCGGGGAGCTGTTTTTT.

The chain links TRBV2 to TRBJ1-2, with D perhaps TRBD1 (5 bases). Germline V CDR1 and CDR2: SNHLY, FYNNEI. This CDR3 has 13 amino acids. V lost 4 bases, J lost 1 base, and 7 bases lay in between. CDR3 DNA: TGTGCCAGCAGTGGGGACGGTAACTATGGCTACACCTTC. As protein: CASSGDGNYGYTF.

The chain has TRBV12-3 or TRBV12-4 and TRBJ2-7, with TRBD2 matching 8 bases. V shed 7 bases, J shed 2 bases, and the junction held 4 bases outside the gene matches. The CDR3 spans 13 residues. As DNA, the CDR3 is TGTGCCAGCACCCAGGGACTAGCCTACGAGCAGTACTTC. Its protein product is CASTQGLAYEQYF.

The chain has TRBV19 and TRBJ1-6, with D uncertain. V shed 1 base and J shed 0 bases, with 10 bases lying between them. Germline values: CDR1 LNHDA, CDR2 SQIVND (reference sequence). The CDR3 is 17 amino acids. CDR3 coding DNA: TGTGCCAGTAGTATAGGCTCGGGGAGCTCCTATAATTCACCCCTCCACTTT. This sequence encodes CASSIGSGSSYNSPLHF.

This sequence joins TRBV20-1 and TRBJ1-1; D is ambiguous. This CDR3 spans 11 amino acids. V was shortened by 8 bases and J by 4 bases, with 11 bases between the two germline ends. CDR1 is DFQATT and CDR2 is SNEGSKA in the germline V gene (reference sequence). As DNA, the CDR3 is TGCAGTCACTCGAAGGGCACTGAAGCTTTCTTT. This codes for CSHSKGTEAFF.

This chain joins TRBV20-1 and TRBJ1-1; the D gene is possibly TRBD1 (5 bases). Germline CDR1 is DFQATT and CDR2 is SNEGSKA (reference sequence). This CDR3 is 13 amino acids long. The V end lost 3 bases, the J end lost 5 bases, and 13 bases lay between the germline ends. CDR3: CSASSFRGTEAFF. The CDR3 DNA follows: TGCAGTGCTAGTAGTTTTCGGGGGACTGAAGCTTTCTTT.

The chain recombines TRBV6-5 with TRBJ2-5, with D possibly TRBD1 on 7 matching bases. Germline CDR1 is MNHEY and CDR2 is SVGAGI. CDR3 length equals 14 residues. Trimming removed 5 bases from V and 1 base from J, with 11 bases in between. Here the CDR3 reads CASSQGGGQETQYF. CDR3 sequence (DNA): TGTGCCAGCAGTCAGGGGGGAGGCCAAGAGACCCAGTACTTC.

This clone appeared once. The V and J genes are TRBV7-2 and TRBJ1-2, with D unresolved. Trimming removed 5 bases at V and 1 base at J, with 14 bases between. This CDR3 is built from 15 residues. The V gene's germline CDR1 is SGHTA and CDR2 FQGNSA. The CDR3 region is CASSGRTASNYGYTF. In DNA form, the CDR3 reads TGTGCCAGCAGCGGGCGGACGGCCAGTAACTATGGCTACACCTTC.

DNA for the CDR3: TGCGCCAGCAGCCAGGCAACTAGCGGGCTAAGGAACAATGAGCAGTTCTTC. It yields the protein CASSQATSGLRNNEQFF. This rearrangement joins TRBV5-1 to TRBJ2-1, with TRBD2 matching over 9 bases. The V gene's germline CDR1 is SGHRS and CDR2 YFSETQ. With V trimmed by 4 bases and J by 5 bases, 13 bases remained unmatched. This CDR3 region has 17 residues.

CDR3 region: CASSFLSGTEAFF. In DNA, the CDR3 is TGTGCCAGCAGTTTTTTATCTGGGACTGAAGCTTTCTTT. The V and J genes are TRBV28 and TRBJ1-1; no definite D call. This CDR3 is 13 amino acids long. V lost 3 bases to trimming and J lost 5 bases, with 10 bases between them. Germline V gives CDR1 MDHEN, CDR2 SYDVKM.

The table lists this clone with a count of one. The rearrangement links TRBV4-1 to TRBJ2-1; D may be TRBD1 (6 bases). Germline V gene data show CDR1 as MGHRA and CDR2 as YSYEKL. The CDR3 is 15 amino acids. The V and J ends lost 1 base and 1 base respectively, with 8 bases between them. As DNA, the CDR3 is TGCGCCAGCAGCCAAGGGACAGTATCCTACAATGAGCAGTTCTTC. Its protein product is CASSQGTVSYNEQFF.

This clone was found a few times. The chain combines TRBV29-1 with TRBJ1-1, with 10 bases fitting TRBD1. CDR1 and CDR2 (germline): SQVTM, ANQGSEA. J lost 7 bases, V lost 7 bases, and 12 bases had no gene match. This CDR3 spans 14 amino acids. CDR3 nucleotide sequence: TGCAGCGGGACTACCGGGACAGGGGTCAGTGAAGCTTTCTTT. Translated, it gives CSGTTGTGVSEAFF.

This clone was found once. The V gene is TRBV19, the J gene TRBJ2-1; D may be TRBD1 (5 bases). V lost 10 bases to trimming and J lost 2 bases, with 12 bases between them. The CDR3 has 13 residues. Germline CDR1 is LNHDA and CDR2 is SQIVND (reference sequence). The CDR3 DNA follows: TGTGCCACCCTCAGGGAACCCTACAATGAGCAGTTCTTC. Translated: CATLREPYNEQFF.

V usage is TRBV30 and J usage is TRBJ1-5, with D hard to call. CDR3 size: 16 residues. Germline V gene data show CDR1 as GTSNPN and CDR2 as SVGIG (reference sequence). V was pared by 0 bases and J by 0 bases, with 12 bases between. The CDR3 spells CAWSVEGVNSNQPQHF. The CDR3 DNA follows: TGTGCCTGGAGTGTAGAGGGAGTTAATAGCAATCAGCCCCAGCATTTT.

The chain carries TRBV4-3 and TRBJ2-3, with D maybe TRBD1 (7 bases). This CDR3 is 14 amino acids long. Trimming took off 3 bases at V and 3 bases at J, with 10 bases between the two ends. Germline-derived CDR1 and CDR2 are LGHNA and YSLEER. The chain's CDR3 is CASSQQGGTDTQYF. CDR3 sequence (DNA): TGCGCCAGCAGCCAGCAGGGGGGAACAGATACGCAGTATTTT.

CDR3 amino acids: CASSAGGGTEAFF. CDR3 in DNA: TGTGCCAGCTCCGCGGGAGGGGGCACTGAAGCTTTCTTT. The chain employs TRBV18 and TRBJ1-1, with D maybe TRBD1 (6 bases). This CDR3 spans 13 amino acids. Germline CDR1 reads KGHSH; CDR2 reads LQKENI. Trimming pared 6 bases from V and 4 bases from J, leaving 12 bases between. Full variable domain (missing parts from reference TRBV18 and TRBJ1-1): NAGVMQNPRHLVRRRGQEARLRCSPMKGHSHVYWYRQLPEEGLKFMVYLQKENIIDESGMPKERFSAEFPKEGPSILRIQQVVRGDSAAYFCASSAGGGTEAFFGQGTRLTVV.

This chain connects TRBV7-8 to TRBJ2-1, with 12 nucleotides matching TRBD2. This CDR3 region has 22 residues. Germline V gene lookup returns CDR1 SGHVS and CDR2 FQNEAQ. J was trimmed by 3 bases and V by 3 bases; bases with no gene match: 21. The CDR3 DNA reads TGTGCCAGCAGCTTCCTACGAGGACTAGCGGGGCAACCTGTCCCCTTCTACAATGAGCAGTTCTTC. It codes for CASSFLRGLAGQPVPFYNEQFF.

The rearrangement uses TRBV28 and TRBJ1-1; D might be TRBD1 (6 bases). CDR3 length: 16 residues. Germline CDR1 MDHEN, CDR2 SYDVKM. Between the trimmed V and J ends, which lost 7 bases and 4 bases, there was a span of 22 bases. Written as DNA, the CDR3 is TGTGCCAGCACCCCCGGGCGTGGGGGGGCCGGCACTGAAGCTTTCTTT. This gives the protein CASTPGRGGAGTEAFF.

The chain links TRBV4-1 to TRBJ2-3; the D gene is possibly TRBD2 (6 bases). The CDR3 totals 17 residues. Deletions cut 4 bases from V and 2 bases from J, with 19 bases between. Germline-derived CDR1 and CDR2 are MGHRA and YSYEKL. Written as DNA, the CDR3 is TGCGCCAGCAGCCCCTCCGCGGGACTTAGACTCACAGATACGCAGTATTTT. Its translation is CASSPSAGLRLTDTQYF.

The rearrangement links TRBV7-2 to TRBJ1-6; tentative D call: TRBD1 (5 bases). Trimming took 4 bases from V and 7 from J, leaving 11 bases between them. The CDR3 covers 14 residues. Germline-derived CDR1 and CDR2 are SGHTA and FQGNSA. CDR3 in DNA: TGTGCCAGCAGCTCGCAGACAGACAATTCACCCCTCCACTTT. Translating gives CASSSQTDNSPLHF.

The rearrangement joins TRBV4-1 to TRBJ2-5; D is unclear. The CDR3 loop spans 12 amino acids. Per the germline V gene, CDR1 is MGHRA and CDR2 is YSYEKL. V shed 4 bases and J shed 0 bases, with 3 bases lying between them. CDR3 amino acids: CASSLYQETQYF. CDR3 DNA sequence: TGCGCCAGCAGCCTGTACCAAGAGACCCAGTACTTC.

This clone was found once. The chain recombines TRBV7-2 with TRBJ1-5; 8 bases fit TRBD1. V lost 5 bases, J lost 6 bases, and 6 bases stayed unmatched. The length of the CDR3 is 14 residues. Germline lookup yields CDR1 SGHTA and CDR2 FQGNSA. CDR3 in amino acids: CASSIQGGGQPQHF. CDR3 DNA: TGTGCCAGCAGCATACAGGGGGGAGGTCAGCCCCAGCATTTT.

The chain recombines TRBV7-9 with TRBJ2-5, with D hard to call. The CDR3 totals 14 residues. V lost 2 bases, J lost 4 bases, and 11 bases lay in between. Germline CDR1 is SEHNR and CDR2 is FQNEAQ (reference sequence). As DNA, the CDR3 is TGTGCCAGCAGCTTATATGCGAGCGCAGAGACCCAGTACTTC. It translates to CASSLYASAETQYF.

With regard to this clone: This sample includes further DNA sequences coding for the same CDR3. The J gene is TRBJ1-1, the V gene TRBV28, with TRBD1 as a possible D gene (5 bases). The CDR3 is made up of 14 amino acids. In germline, CDR1 is MDHEN, CDR2 SYDVKM. V was shortened by 1 base and J by 4 bases, with 10 bases between the two germline ends. The CDR3 loop reads CASSLSQGSTEAFF. Written as DNA, the CDR3 is TGTGCCAGCAGTTTATCGCAGGGCTCCACTGAAGCTTTCTTT.

The chain recombines TRBV5-1 with TRBJ2-7, with TRBD2 identical over 12 bases. The CDR3 runs to 15 residues. Per germline, CDR1 SGHRS and CDR2 YFSETQ. The V and J ends lost 3 bases and 5 bases, in that order; junction bases with no gene match: 6. CDR3: CASSSRTSGKDEQYF. The CDR3 DNA reads TGCGCCAGCAGCTCGCGGACTAGCGGGAAGGACGAGCAGTACTTC.

This clone was recorded a few times. The chain carries TRBV5-6 and TRBJ1-1; weak D call: TRBD1 (5 bases). Germline CDR1 reads SGHDT; CDR2 reads YYEEEE. This CDR3 contains 14 residues. V was trimmed by 1 base and J by 3 bases, leaving 10 bases between them. The CDR3 nucleotides read TGTGCCAGCAGCTTGACAGGCATCGACACTGAAGCTTTCTTT. This encodes CASSLTGIDTEAFF. Using reference TRBV5-6 and TRBJ1-1 for the parts outside the CDR3, the full variable domain is DAGVTQSPTHLIKTRGQQVTLRCSPKSGHDTVSWYQQALGQGPQFIFQYYEEEERQRGNFPDRFSGHQFPNYSSELNVNALLLGDSALYLCASSLTGIDTEAFFGQGTRLTVV.

The J gene is TRBJ2-1, the V gene TRBV19, with 7 bases that match TRBD1. Trimming took 7 bases from V and 6 from J; bases not matched to a gene: 6. Per germline, CDR1 LNHDA and CDR2 SQIVND (reference sequence). This CDR3 comprises 13 residues. CDR3 residues: CASKEHRGNEQFF. Here the CDR3 DNA reads TGTGCCAGTAAGGAGCACAGGGGCAATGAGCAGTTCTTC.

The count of this clone is one. This rearrangement joins TRBV6-5 to TRBJ1-1; a weak D match, TRBD1 (6 bases). The V and J ends lost 8 bases and 0 bases respectively, with 10 bases between them. The length of the CDR3 is 13 residues. Germline V gene data show CDR1 as MNHEY and CDR2 as SVGAGI. The CDR3 is CASGRQVNTEAFF. The CDR3 nucleotides read TGTGCCAGCGGAAGACAGGTGAACACTGAAGCTTTCTTT.

The rearrangement uses TRBV2 and TRBJ1-4; D is perhaps TRBD1 (6 bases). The CDR3 is made up of 15 amino acids. Deletions cut 9 bases from V and 0 bases from J, with 14 bases between. Germline-derived CDR1 and CDR2 are SNHLY and FYNNEI. For the CDR3, the DNA is TGTGCCAGTGGACAGACCTTAGCAACTAATGAAAAACTGTTTTTT. This sequence encodes CASGQTLATNEKLFF.

The chain is built from TRBV28 and TRBJ2-7; TRBD2 agrees at 9 bases. Germline V CDR1 and CDR2: MDHEN, SYDVKM. The CDR3 is 14 amino acids. With V trimmed by 3 bases and J by 6 bases, 6 bases remained unmatched. The CDR3 coding sequence is TGTGCCAGCAGTTTCTTGGGCGGGAGGGGCGAGCAGTACTTC. It is translated as CASSFLGGRGEQYF.

The chain combines TRBV27 with TRBJ1-2, with no clear D. Germline CDR1 and CDR2: MNHEY and SMNVEV (reference sequence). The CDR3 loop spans 14 amino acids. Trimming left V 0 bases short and J 0 bases short, with 5 bases between. The CDR3 loop is CASSLSGTNYGYTF. The CDR3 DNA is TGTGCCAGCAGTTTATCAGGGACTAACTATGGCTACACCTTC.